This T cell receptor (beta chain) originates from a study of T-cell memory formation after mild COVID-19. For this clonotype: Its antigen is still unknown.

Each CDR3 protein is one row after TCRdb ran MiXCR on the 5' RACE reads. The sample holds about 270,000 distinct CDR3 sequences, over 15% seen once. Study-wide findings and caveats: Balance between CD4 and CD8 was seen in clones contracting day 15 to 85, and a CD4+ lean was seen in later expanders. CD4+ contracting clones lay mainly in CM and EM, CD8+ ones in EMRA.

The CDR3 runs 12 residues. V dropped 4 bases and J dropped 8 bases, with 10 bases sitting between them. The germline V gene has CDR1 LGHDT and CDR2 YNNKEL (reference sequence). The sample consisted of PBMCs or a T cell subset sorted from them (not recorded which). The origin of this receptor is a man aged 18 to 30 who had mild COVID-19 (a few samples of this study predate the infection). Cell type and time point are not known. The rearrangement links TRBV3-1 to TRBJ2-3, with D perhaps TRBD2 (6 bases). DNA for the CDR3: TGTGCCAGCAGCCCCGGGGGAGGTACGCAGTATTTT. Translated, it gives CASSPGGGTQYF.